The entry that follows covers one TCR beta chain sequence. Its antigen is not yet known. This entry comes from a study of cytomegalovirus exposure and HLA in healthy donors (TCRdb year 2017). Looking at the study overall: According to an earlier analysis of a few hundred of the donors, about 170 million T cells yielded 117 million unique TCR beta sequences and about 300 Gb of sequence data. In an earlier analysis of 500 to 650 of the donors, high-throughput TCR beta sequencing was used to judge whether each TCR beta V gene segment behaved as functional or pseudogenic. A few DR-DQ haplotypes were treated as single units for association and clustering because of strong linkage in the cohort. Typing coverage varied by locus: about 620-630 donors for A, B, C, DRB1 and DQB1; some 520 for DQA1; about 570 for DPA1; under 490 for DPB1. The study profiled the T cell repertoires of fewer than 850 subjects by immunosequencing and related them to cytomegalovirus serostatus. In addition to the first cohort of 650 to 800 subjects, a separate validation cohort of 120 different subjects was used. Class I and class II HLA loci were covered by the typing at four-digit resolution. All discovery cohort repertoires had been generated using a single sequencing platform. Among the roughly 400 genotyped donors, 81% belonged to the genetic ancestry cluster associated with self-reported Caucasian donors. Rather than drawing on any new phenotypic data, the later analysis identified candidate immune exposures from TCR beta sequences and the way those sequences occurred across donors. A later analysis re-analyzed previously published TCR beta repertoires from 660 or so donors and added high-resolution HLA genotyping to study TCR occurrence patterns. Around 320 gigabases of sequencing data and 80 million or so unique TCR sequences were included in an early release covering several hundred HLA-typed donors. High-throughput TCR immunosequencing, statistical association of individual TCRs with disease status, and machine learning were combined to predict cytomegalovirus infection status. The study aimed to test whether cataloging public T cell receptors could reveal signatures of past pathogen exposure. In a later genetic analysis, genome-wide SNP genotypes for about 65% of the roughly 670 donors were used, and that subset was treated as a discovery cohort. On average, roughly 240,000 unique TCR beta nucleotide sequences were sequenced per donor among fewer than 500 genotyped donors of the cohort, with about 17% of those sequences being non-productive. Donor age, sex, ethnicity and CMV serostatus were collected together with the repertoire data.

The library was obtained by the immunoSEQ multiplex PCR assay. For the multiplex PCR, a mixture combining 60 forward primers for TCR Vbeta segments and 13 reverse primers for TCR Jbeta segments was used. A multiplex PCR assay on genomic DNA amplified the CDR3 region of rearranged TCR beta genes. Amplified TCR beta libraries were sequenced as 87-base-pair reads on the Illumina HiSeq System. The paper's data handling went like this. Across the roughly 670 repertoires, a later analysis counted tens of millions of unique TCR beta chains, approximately 10 million of which were shared by at least two donors. To remove PCR and sequencing errors, raw reads were error-corrected and collapsed into unique sequences using a nearest-neighbor algorithm that merged closely related sequences. To assign V, D and J gene segments, CDR3 sequences were aligned to IMGT reference sequences. For a sequence to be retained, a match of at least six nucleotides to both a V gene segment and a J gene segment was required. A rearrangement counted as productive if the CDR3 had no stop codons and remained in frame with V and J, and every other rearrangement counted as non-productive. Following IMGT convention, CDR3 was defined as the stretch from the second conserved V-encoded cysteine to the conserved J-encoded phenylalanine. Sequences without an unambiguous match to a single V gene segment were excluded from the earlier analysis of about 600 of the donors. An earlier analysis of several hundred of the donors called V segments functional above 56.7% productive rearrangements and segregating when the between-donor standard deviation exceeded 5%. A statistical classification framework was built to diagnose cytomegalovirus status from the catalog of TCR beta chain sequences. In a later analysis, V and J genes were assigned by comparing TCR nucleotide sequences against IMGT/GENE-DB human TR gene sequences. A later analysis assigned CDR3 sequences and most-parsimonious VDJ recombination scenarios with the TCRdist pipeline. In a later analysis, each TCR beta chain was defined by its CDR3 amino acid sequence together with its V-gene family, and reads lacking a unique V-gene family were excluded. A later analysis removed 550 to 700 highly shared, low-generation-probability nucleotide sequences to deal with suspected cross-contamination and a sequencing artifact. In a later analysis, a clonal expansion index for each public chain was calculated from normalized within-repertoire ranks of inferred template counts. A later analysis computed generation probabilities with a VDJ recombination model fitted to out-of-frame rearrangements, and checked the results against IGoR. In a later analysis, hypergeometric tests were used to score TCR-TCR, TCR-HLA and TCR-CMV co-occurrence, with a repertoire-size bias correction applied to TCR pairs. A later analysis estimated false discovery rates by permuting HLA or CMV assignments 20 times. In a later analysis, co-occurring TCRs were grouped using DBSCAN, with TCRdist sequence similarity added in when clustering inside HLA-allele-positive subsets. For co-occurrence clustering, repertoires with fewer than 30,000 or more than 120,000 public chains were excluded, along with a handful of repertoires with anomalous nucleotide sharing. TCRdb took over this immuneACCESS table, retaining in-frame rearrangements with V and J assigned. Such tables are incomplete; in checked studies, under half of the missing clones stem from an unresolved V gene, and the remainder is unexplained. The DNA gave D and trimming, while V, J and clone size come from that table. The table for this sample shows about 160,000 clones. The ten largest clonotypes hold 1.3% of the sample.

For CDR1 and CDR2, the germline V gene lists SGHAT and FQNNGV. The CDR3 contains 16 residues, cysteine and phenylalanine counted. Here the CDR3 DNA is all that survives: 48 bases in frame from base 1. V lost 1 base and J lost 2 bases, and the count of bases not matched to a germline gene is 3. Summary of the overall study and its limitations: The cohort was sequenced for TCR beta chains only, and without alpha or paired-chain data the features that could be detected were limited. According to a later genetic analysis, donors in an Asian-associated ancestry cluster had fewer N-insertions in productive TCRs than the approximately 670-donor mean. It was suggested by the authors that the approach could potentially be generalized to other disease states and immunological phenotypes. In a later analysis, most CMV-associated TCR beta chains were found to appear HLA-restricted, with HLA associations seemingly driven largely by CMV exposure. Some IMGT-functional V segments, including TRBV6-2 and TRBV6-3, could not be told apart with the 87-base-pair reads, so those segments were excluded. Several of the top co-occurrence clusters appeared to be linked to parvovirus B19, influenza, CMV and Epstein-Barr virus, according to a later analysis. HLA typing was unavailable for some donors at each locus, so association tests used only the typed subset. A further reported finding was that TCR beta sequences accurately predicted the HLA-A and HLA-B alleles for most subjects in the first cohort. An earlier analysis of around 600 of the donors showed that most TCR beta V segments appeared in productive rearrangements either about 87% or about 30% of the time, which broadly matched IMGT annotations. Sequencing depth was assumed to be roughly uniform across donors in the presence/absence analyses, though that assumption may not hold. A cluster of highly shared sequence variants was judged likely to be a technical artifact of the sequencing pipeline. Compared with equally common non-associated chains, HLA-associated TCR beta chains in a later analysis were more clonally expanded and had lower generation probabilities. Strong co-occurrence of HLA alleles, especially DR and DQ, made assigning TCR associations to individual alleles difficult. Specific HLA alleles were associated with 16,951 TCR beta sequences at a false discovery rate of 0.05 in a later analysis. In a later analysis, TCR association rates were found to vary across HLA loci, with the most associated TCRs seen for DRB1 alleles and the fewest for HLA-C alleles. In both the original and validation cohorts, the classifier was reported to diagnose cytomegalovirus status with high specificity and sensitivity. Across donors, most TCR sequences were observed very rarely, whereas some public TCRs were present in many individuals. Seventeen rarely observed V segments, including chromosome 9 orphons, were excluded from the earlier analysis of a few hundred of the donors because counts were too low. The only immune exposure information available for the cohort was CMV serostatus. A few of the identified cytomegalovirus-associated TCR beta chains were confirmed in vitro to be specific for cytomegalovirus antigens. A later genetic analysis associated a missense DCLRE1C variant with V-gene and J-gene trimming of TCR beta chains, and an independent cohort replicated the association. Correlated functional status among segregating V segments might be attributable to linkage disequilibrium, but an unknown experimental factor could not be ruled out. The study listed approximately 150 TCR beta chains as associated with cytomegalovirus.

The cohort comprised under 700 healthy bone marrow donors. Cohort members were all nominally healthy when sampled, although unrecorded immune exposures were likely present. The donor tested CMV seronegative, placing the donor among the 350 to 400 seronegative members of the cohort. Every donor gave a peripheral blood sample, and the peripheral blood mononuclear cells from that sample were used for TCR beta sequencing. Genomic DNA was extracted from the blood cell samples with the Qiagen DNeasy Blood Extraction Kit. The receptor was derived from a woman aged 60 to 75 in good health and CMV-seronegative. The sample comprised PBMCs. The receptor chain draws on TRBV11-2 and TRBJ2-2; 8 bases in the junction line up with TRBD2. The CDR3 region reads CASSLGRGGNTGELFF. The base sequence is TGTGCCAGCAGCTTAGGACGGGGGGGCAACACCGGGGAGCTGTTTTTT. Where the CDR3 stops, the reference TRBV11-2 and TRBJ2-2 genes take over; the full variable domain is EAGVAQSPRYKIIEKRQSVAFWCNPISGHATLYWYQQILGQGPKLLIQFQNNGVVDDSQLPKDRFSAERLKGVDSTLKIQPAKLEDSAVYLCASSLGRGGNTGELFFGEGSRLTVL.